This is a list of T cell receptor beta chains from one sample in a study of T-cell memory formation after mild COVID-19. MiXCR was run by TCRdb on the 5' RACE reads, yielding one entry per CDR3 protein. The profile shows 90,000 to 120,000 distinct CDR3 sequences, roughly 14% of them singletons. Sequencing input: PBMCs or a T cell subset sorted from them (not recorded which). The origin of the receptors is a young man who had mild COVID-19 (a few samples of this study predate the infection). Cell type and time point are not known. The CDR3 runs from the conserved cysteine through the conserved F or W. Each record gives: D gene, V gene, clone size, J gene, CDR3 DNA, CDR3 protein. The D gene is left open where the match is weak. Rows may omit the clone size; those that give it use once, few, many or a size class.

TRBD1	TRBV15	few	TRBJ2-2	TGTGCCACCAGTCCACAGGGGACAAGGCTCGGGGAGCTGTTTTTT	CATSPQGTRLGELFF
TRBD1	TRBV7-9	NA	TRBJ2-7	TGTGCCAGCAGCTCATCGACAGGGTCTCTTTCCTACGAGCAGTACTTC	CASSSSTGSLSYEQYF
TRBD1	TRBV5-1	few	TRBJ1-1	TGCGCCAGCAGCCATCCGGGACAGGGGGGGAACACTGAAGCTTTCTTT	CASSHPGQGGNTEAFF
NA	TRBV11-2	once	TRBJ2-1	TGTGCCAGCACCCACCCAGCGGAGTCAGGGGGGACTGAGCAGTTCTTC	CASTHPAESGGTEQFF
NA	TRBV9	few	TRBJ2-1	TGTGCCAGCAGCGTAGGGCTAGCGAATGAGCAGTTCTTC	CASSVGLANEQFF
TRBD1	TRBV12-5	NA	TRBJ1-1	TGTGCTAGTGGTGACAGGGGGATGAACACTGAAGCTTTCTTT	CASGDRGMNTEAFF
TRBD1	TRBV5-5	once	TRBJ2-7	TGTGCCAGCAGCCTCGTCTGGGACAGCTCATTCTACGAGCAGTACTTC	CASSLVWDSSFYEQYF
NA	TRBV7-9	NA	TRBJ2-3	TGTGCCAGCAGCTTAGCGGAGGCTCTCCTGTCAGATACGCAGTATTTT	CASSLAEALLSDTQYF
TRBD2	TRBV9	few	TRBJ2-5	TGTGCCAGCAGCCCAGCGGGGGTCCAAGAGACCCAGTACTTC	CASSPAGVQETQYF
NA	TRBV27	NA	TRBJ2-3	TGTGCCAGCGGCTGGCAGTCCACAGATACGCAGTATTTT	CASGWQSTDTQYF
NA	TRBV27	NA	TRBJ1-3	TGTGCCAGCAGTCCCCTAGGGCGGGTAGTATCTGGAAACACCATATATTTT	CASSPLGRVVSGNTIYF
NA	TRBV4-3	few	TRBJ1-3	TGCGCCAGCAGTCCAACAGACTACTCTGGAAACACCATATATTTT	CASSPTDYSGNTIYF
NA	TRBV29-1	NA	TRBJ1-4	TGCAGCGTTGAACTCCGGGGATCTAATGAAAAACTGTTTTTT	CSVELRGSNEKLFF
TRBD2	TRBV6-6	few	TRBJ2-3	TGTGCCAGCATCGTAGCGGGATCTAGCACAGATACGCAGTATTTT	CASIVAGSSTDTQYF
TRBD2	TRBV7-6	few	TRBJ2-1	TGTGCCAGCAGGGACTCCGGGGGGGCTAGTGAGCAGTTCTTC	CASRDSGGASEQFF
TRBD1	TRBV25-1	NA	TRBJ2-1	TGTGCCAGCAGTGACCTGGGACAGGGGGTGGGCGATGAGCAGTTCTTC	CASSDLGQGVGDEQFF
NA	TRBV5-1	few	TRBJ2-5	TGCGCCAGCAGCTTCAGGGGCAAGTCGGAGACCCAGTACTTC	CASSFRGKSETQYF
TRBD2	TRBV19	many	TRBJ2-1	TGTGCCAGCACAGGACTAGCGGGGTACAATGAGCAGTTCTTC	CASTGLAGYNEQFF
TRBD1	TRBV6-2/TRBV6-3	many	TRBJ2-2	TGTGCCAGCAGTTCCGAGGACAGGGTGGGGACCGGGGAGCTGTTTTTT	CASSSEDRVGTGELFF
NA	TRBV11-2	few	TRBJ2-5	TGTGCCAGCAGCTCTCTGGGGGAGACCCAGTACTTC	CASSSLGETQYF
NA	TRBV5-1	many	TRBJ2-2	TGCGCCAGCAGCCTGAGGGGGGTGAACACCGGGGAGCTGTTTTTT	CASSLRGVNTGELFF
NA	TRBV7-2	NA	TRBJ2-3	TGTGCCAGCAGCCTCCGGTTCGCCGGGGATACGCAGTATTTT	CASSLRFAGDTQYF
NA	TRBV28	NA	TRBJ2-3	TGTGCCAGCAGTGGCCCGCGGGCAGATACGCAGTATTTT	CASSGPRADTQYF
NA	TRBV5-1	few	TRBJ2-3	TGCGCCAGCAGCTTGGGTACCCTTCACACAGATACGCAGTATTTT	CASSLGTLHTDTQYF
NA	TRBV11-2	many	TRBJ2-7	TGTGCCAGCAGCTTATCCCCGGGTTCCTACGAGCAGTACTTC	CASSLSPGSYEQYF
NA	TRBV13	many	TRBJ1-1	TGTGCCAGCAGCTTACTTGGGGCAGCTGAAGCTTTCTTT	CASSLLGAAEAFF
NA	TRBV9	NA	TRBJ2-7	TGTGCCAGCAGCATCGGGGCCAGCTCCTACGAGCAGTACTTC	CASSIGASSYEQYF
NA	TRBV28	few	TRBJ1-2	TGTGCCAGCAGCCCCGGACTCACAGCTAACTATGGCTACACCTTC	CASSPGLTANYGYTF
TRBD1	TRBV29-1	NA	TRBJ1-2	TGCAGCGTTGTTGGACAGGAGCCTTCTAACTATGGCTACACCTTC	CSVVGQEPSNYGYTF
NA	TRBV25-1	NA	TRBJ2-7	TGTGCCAGCAGCCGTGTGCTCGGCGAGCAGTACTTC	CASSRVLGEQYF
NA	TRBV3-1	few	TRBJ2-7	TGTGCCAGCAGCCATGCTCCGTCGAACTCCTACGAGCAGTACTTC	CASSHAPSNSYEQYF
TRBD2	TRBV27	NA	TRBJ2-1	TGTGCCAGCAGTCTACCCGGAGGACTAGCCGCGAATGAGCAGTTCTTC	CASSLPGGLAANEQFF
NA	TRBV5-6	few	TRBJ2-7	TGTGCCAGCAGCTTGGATGAGCGGGTCCAGGAGCAGTACTTC	CASSLDERVQEQYF
NA	TRBV6-1	NA	TRBJ1-2	TGTGCCAGCAGTGCCCGGCCGTATCCTAACTATGGCTACACCTTC	CASSARPYPNYGYTF
NA	TRBV5-4	NA	TRBJ1-1	TGTGCCAGCAGCTTGGGACAGTTCCTGAACACTGAAGCTTTCTTT	CASSLGQFLNTEAFF
NA	TRBV4-1	few	TRBJ2-2	TGCGCCAGCACTGGAGGGGGCCAGGGGGCCGGGGAGCTGTTTTTT	CASTGGGQGAGELFF
NA	TRBV5-4	few	TRBJ2-5	TGTGCCAGCAGCCTCAATGCGGGGTCGCAAGAGACCCAGTACTTC	CASSLNAGSQETQYF
TRBD2	TRBV7-2	NA	TRBJ2-3	TGTGCCAGCAGCTTGATGACTAGCGCCGGCACAGATACGCAGTATTTT	CASSLMTSAGTDTQYF
NA	TRBV20-1	NA	TRBJ2-7	TGCAGCGGGGCGGCGGGGCAAGCCTACGAGCAGTACTTC	CSGAAGQAYEQYF
NA	TRBV6-1	NA	TRBJ2-1	TGTGCCGGCAGTGCCCTGACAGGCACCTACAATGAGCAGTTCTTC	CAGSALTGTYNEQFF
NA	TRBV7-7	NA	TRBJ1-3	TGTGCCAGCAGCGATTTCCCAGGAGCTGGAAACACCATATATTTT	CASSDFPGAGNTIYF
TRBD1	TRBV6-4	few	TRBJ2-3	TGTGCCAGCAGCGACGGGAATACAGGGGCAGATACGCAGTATTTT	CASSDGNTGADTQYF
TRBD1	TRBV29-1	NA	TRBJ2-5	TGCAGCGTCGACAGGGGGCAACAGACCCAGTACTTC	CSVDRGQQTQYF
TRBD1	TRBV4-1	NA	TRBJ1-2	TGCGCCAGCAGCCAGCAGAGACAGGGTCTGGGGCTTAATGGCTACACCTTC	CASSQQRQGLGLNGYTF
NA	TRBV6-2/TRBV6-3	few	TRBJ1-5	TGTGCCAGCAGTTACTCGTCAGGGTATAGCAATCAGCCCCAGCATTTT	CASSYSSGYSNQPQHF
NA	TRBV7-2	NA	TRBJ2-1	TGTGCCAGCAGCTTAATGGCCGGAGGGGGACTCGGGAGGGAGCAGTTCTTC	CASSLMAGGGLGREQFF
NA	TRBV30	few	TRBJ1-6	TGTGCCTGGAGTGTAAGACAGATGAGTTCACCCCTCCACTTT	CAWSVRQMSSPLHF
TRBD1	TRBV9	NA	TRBJ2-3	TGTGCCAGCAGCGCTCACCTTCTGAGACAGGGTGGCACAGATACGCAGTATTTT	CASSAHLLRQGGTDTQYF
NA	TRBV19	NA	TRBJ1-1	TGTGCCAGTAGTATAGCCGAACAGGGCTGGAACACTGAAGCTTTCTTT	CASSIAEQGWNTEAFF
TRBD1	TRBV5-1	NA	TRBJ2-7	TGCGCCAGCAGCTCGCTCCCGGGACAGGGTTTTTACGAGCAGTACTTC	CASSSLPGQGFYEQYF
TRBD2	TRBV29-1	NA	TRBJ2-1	TGCAGCGCCGAAGAGGGACTAGGAAATGAGCAGTTCTTC	CSAEEGLGNEQFF
NA	TRBV6-6	few	TRBJ1-1	TGTGCCAGCAGTTTTGGGGGGTGGGGCACTGAAGCTTTCTTT	CASSFGGWGTEAFF
NA	TRBV5-1	NA	TRBJ2-4	TGCGCCAGCAGCCAAGGACGGCTAGCCAAAAACATTCAGTACTTC	CASSQGRLAKNIQYF
NA	TRBV4-1	few	TRBJ2-1	TGCGCCAGCAGCTTAGGACAGTACCACAATGAGCAGTTCTTC	CASSLGQYHNEQFF
NA	TRBV7-9	many	TRBJ1-2	TGTGCCAGCAGCTTCCCGGTGGCGGGTTATGGCTACACCTTC	CASSFPVAGYGYTF